This T cell receptor beta chain was found in a study of cytomegalovirus exposure and HLA in healthy donors. Study-level background: Earlier, 95 million to 130 million unique TCR beta sequences were recovered from about 200 million T cells by an analysis. Broader study findings: Cytomegalovirus association was assigned to over 150 TCR beta chains. By a later analysis, the bulk of CMV-associated TCR beta chains appeared HLA-restricted.

PCR used 60 Vbeta primers and 13 Jbeta primers. Profiled with immunoSEQ multiplex PCR; TCRdb holds only in-frame clones, not every one. The sample contains around 150,000 clones, approximately 62% of which appear only once. CDR1 and CDR2 from the germline V gene are SGHNT and YENEEA. The CDR3 spans 17 residues. V trimming: 2 bases; J trimming: 2 bases; junction bases outside the gene matches: 8. Of note for this clone: The antigen is undetermined.

The genes are TRBV11-3 and TRBJ2-5; TRBD1 matches at 10 bases. Input material: PBMCs. This clonotype originated in a human donor in good health. The chain's CDR3 is CASSLTKRTGGQETQYF. The CDR3 nucleotides are TGTGCCAGCAGCTTAACTAAGCGGACAGGGGGTCAAGAGACCCAGTACTTC.